This T cell receptor (beta chain) was identified in a study of T cells in Graves' hyperthyroidism and ophthalmopathy. The study, taken as a whole, reports: Ophthalmopathy could be told apart from stable hyperthyroidism with a 13 V-J model.

In this sample, this clonotype turned up a few times. Antigen specificity is unknown. The CDR3 has 13 amino acids. Germline CDR1 and CDR2: DFQATT and SNEGSKA (reference sequence). Trimming took off 1 base at V and 1 base at J, with 7 bases between the two ends. There were TCR beta CDR3 regions amplified from RNA transcripts. RT-PCR in the first round (using the HTBI primer set) targeted the TCR CDR3. TCRdb reprocessed the multiplex PCR reads via MiXCR and lists one record per CDR3 protein. The table records 300,000 to 350,000 distinct CDR3 sequences, 15% to 20% of them present only once. Recently diagnosed hyperthyroidism of less than 2 months' duration affected patients aged 18 to 65. PBMCs were sourced from less than 13 ml fresh peripheral blood.

This clonotype was sampled from a woman between 45 and 65 years old with Graves' hyperthyroidism. V is TRBV20-1 and J is TRBJ1-1; D might be TRBD1 (5 bases). Sequencing was carried out using blood. The CDR3 here is CSARGTWNTEAFF. The DNA for the CDR3 is TGCAGTGCTAGAGGGACATGGAACACTGAAGCTTTCTTT.